The subject of this entry is one T cell receptor beta chain. There is no known antigen for this receptor. Base-call qualities are not available, and no considerably larger clone is one nucleotide away. The data were taken from a study of OX40 agonist ivuxolimab in advanced cancers. Study-level background: Ivuxolimab was a fully human IgG2 agonistic monoclonal antibody targeting the costimulatory receptor OX40 (CD134). Patients were allowed to have had prior anti-PD-1, anti-PD-L1 or anti-CTLA-4 therapy, and approximately 39% of the dose-escalation patients had been treated with checkpoint inhibitors. Peripheral TCRbeta sequencing aimed to test whether ivuxolimab altered TCR sequence diversity and caused clonal T-cell expansion. In the dose-escalation cohort, 82.7% of patients were male, and the mean age was roughly 60 years, with a range of roughly 20 to 85. Of the roughly 50 dose-escalation patients, hepatocellular carcinoma was present in some 19, melanoma in about 15, renal cell carcinoma in 9 and head and neck cancer in 9. The paper describes the monotherapy dose-escalation part (N of about 50 patients) of the phase I trial of ivuxolimab. Three dose-escalation patients achieved partial responses, one with hepatocellular carcinoma and two with cutaneous melanoma. Intravenous ivuxolimab was administered to patients every 2 weeks at six dose levels: 0.01, 0.1, 0.3, 1.5, 3 and 10 mg/kg. Beyond this particular receptor, the publication reports: Low levels of normalized T-cell clonal expansion were also shown by some nonresponding patients. In the 0.1-3.0 mg/kg groups, partial responders were among the patients with the lowest normalized peripheral clonal expansion, particularly in CD8+ T cells. At doses from 0.1 to 3.0 mg/kg, clonal expansion was seen in both CD4+ and CD8+ blood T cells between baseline and week 6. The antigen specificity of the peripheral T cells that underwent clonal expansion was not determined. After ivuxolimab, CD8+ T cells had more expanded clones than CD4+ T cells on average.

Patients with a history of autoimmune disease or receiving systemic immunosuppression were excluded from the trial. Peripheral blood for TCR sequencing was collected from all dose cohorts at baseline, on cycle 4 day 1, and on cycle 7 day 1. The samples were taken from a phase I, first-in-human, multicenter, open-label dose-escalation trial of ivuxolimab. Adults with locally advanced or metastatic head and neck squamous cell, hepatocellular, melanoma or renal cell carcinoma were enrolled in the trial. CD4+ and CD8+ T cells were sorted separately from peripheral blood before TCR sequencing. The germline V gene encodes CDR1 MGHRA and CDR2 YSYEKL. From the cysteine through the phenylalanine, the CDR3 covers 15 amino acids. Only the CDR3 DNA stays, 45 bases, in frame from base 1. Ends trimmed: V by 0 bases, J by 5 bases; bases unmatched to a gene: 3. Genomic DNA was extracted from sorted cells for sequencing of the TCRbeta CDR3 region. TCRbeta CDR3 regions were sequenced using the immunoSEQ Assay. TCRdb carries this immuneACCESS record with in-frame sequences only. Its versions omit some clonotypes, under half of them owing to an unresolved V gene in the studies checked, with the rest unexplained. The sample profile shows tens of thousands of clones; about 89% of them were found once. Jointly, the top ten make up around 3.9% of the sample.

The material was CD4+ or CD8+ T cells sorted from blood, obtained in a trial of the OX40 agonist ivuxolimab. This receptor was taken from an adult with an advanced solid tumor such as melanoma, head and neck, liver or kidney cancer. This receptor chain uses TRBV4-1 and TRBJ2-7; 11 junctional bases match TRBD1. At the DNA level, the sequence is TGCGCCAGCAGCCAAGATGGGACAGGGGGGGACGAGCAGTACTTC. The encoded protein is CASSQDGTGGDEQYF.